This T cell receptor beta chain came from a study of Ad26.COV2.S vaccination and SARS-CoV-2 variants. Treatment of the sample: about 20 received Ad26.COV2.S at low or high dose, single or two shots; 5 received placebo; per-sample allocation not given. Following the first vaccine or placebo injection, samples were taken on day 63. Data came from immunoSEQ multiplex PCR; TCRdb stores just in-frame clones and leaves some out. The table records 350,000 to 550,000 clones, 80% to 90% of them present only once. CDR1 SGHAT and CDR2 FQNNGV come from the germline V gene. V was trimmed by 2 bases and J by 9 bases, leaving 14 bases between them. CDR3 size: 15 residues.

This TCR was recovered from a person aged 18-65 years who received the Ad26.COV2.S COVID-19 vaccine or a placebo. Sequenced here: peripheral blood, sampled in a trial of Ad26.COV2.S vaccine versus placebo. This rearrangement joins TRBV11-2 to TRBJ1-6; no firm D call. CDR3 protein: CASSLQVHGVSPLHF. DNA for the CDR3: TGTGCCAGCAGCTTACAAGTTCACGGAGTTTCACCCCTCCACTTT.